The sequence of this T cell receptor beta chain was determined in a study of OX40 agonist ivuxolimab in advanced cancers. Study-wide background: Patients in the trial were receiving intravenous ivuxolimab every 2 weeks, at doses of 0.01 to 10 mg/kg. Overall study findings and caveats: The study did not work out the antigen specificity of the expanded peripheral T cells.

Baseline was the first blood sampling point, followed by cycle 4 day 1 and cycle 7 day 1. Germline CDR1 KGHSH, CDR2 LQKENI. The CDR3 contains 17 residues. V was pared by 3 bases and J by 0 bases, with 8 bases of the junction left unmatched. The repertoire was sequenced with immunoSEQ multiplex PCR; TCRdb's copy has only in-frame clones and lacks some. The sample records 150,000 to 190,000 clones, roughly 94% being singletons. Of note for this clone: Its cognate antigen is unknown.

This TCR derives from an adult with an advanced solid tumor such as melanoma, head and neck, liver or kidney cancer. The specimen comprised CD4+ or CD8+ T cells sorted from blood, sampled in a trial of the OX40 agonist ivuxolimab. The chain combines TRBV18 with TRBJ2-3; 8 bases are shared with TRBD1. As DNA, the CDR3 is TGTGCCAGCTCACCCCGCCAGACAGGGGACAGCACAGATACGCAGTATTTT. Translated: CASSPRQTGDSTDTQYF.